The 21 T cell receptor beta chains in this list originate from one sample, sequenced in a study of cytomegalovirus exposure and HLA in healthy donors. 13 Jbeta primers and 60 Vbeta primers were used for the PCR. The table came from immunoSEQ multiplex PCR; TCRdb's copy has only in-frame clones and leaves some out. The sample holds 150,000 to 180,000 clones, around 84% seen once. The sequenced material came from PBMCs. Every receptor here comes from a young woman in good health and CMV-seronegative.

This chain uses TRBV7-2 with TRBJ2-5, with 10 bases aligning to TRBD1. The CDR3 extends over 15 amino acids. Trimming took 6 bases from V and 5 from J; bases not matched to a gene: 9. Germline assignment: CDR1 SGHTA and CDR2 FQGNSA. Written as DNA, the CDR3 is TGTGCCAGCAGTACCGGGACAGGGGAGTGGGAGACCCAGTACTTC. Translating it yields CASSTGTGEWETQYF.

The chain is built from TRBV2 and TRBJ1-5, with D maybe TRBD1 (6 bases). Deletions cut 10 bases from V and 2 bases from J, with 12 bases between. The CDR3 loop spans 13 amino acids. Per germline, CDR1 SNHLY and CDR2 FYNNEI. The CDR3 here is CAIGGSGNQPQHF. In nucleotides, the CDR3 is TGTGCCATAGGGGGAAGCGGCAATCAGCCCCAGCATTTT.

The rearrangement links TRBV7-9 to TRBJ2-7; D uncertain. V was pared by 7 bases and J by 6 bases, with 19 bases between. Per germline, CDR1 SEHNR and CDR2 FQNEAQ (reference sequence). The length of the CDR3 is 14 residues. The CDR3 protein is CASTPPRLLGEQYF. The CDR3 coding sequence is TGTGCCAGCACCCCGCCACGACTCCTGGGCGAGCAGTACTTC.

The J gene is TRBJ1-4, the V gene TRBV19; the D is unclear. Germline V lookup: CDR1 LNHDA, CDR2 SQIVND (reference sequence). Trimming stripped 1 base from V and 6 bases from J, with 12 bases between. The CDR3 covers 15 residues. CDR3: CASSIGSKGDEKLFF. The CDR3 bases are TGTGCCAGTAGTATAGGATCGAAAGGAGATGAAAAACTGTTTTTT.

The chain carries TRBV6-5 and TRBJ1-5; the D gene is possibly TRBD1 (5 bases). Germline values: CDR1 MNHEY, CDR2 SVGAGI. This CDR3 has 15 amino acids. The germline V and J ends were trimmed by 0 bases and 6 bases, with 12 bases remaining between them. The DNA of the CDR3 is TGTGCCAGCAGTTACTCGTTCGACAGTACTCAGCCCCAGCATTTT. It specifies CASSYSFDSTQPQHF.

The rearrangement links TRBV28 to TRBJ2-1; possible D gene TRBD2, 6 bases. Germline CDR1 is MDHEN and CDR2 is SYDVKM. Trimming removed 4 bases at V and 8 bases at J, with 15 bases between. The CDR3 extends over 14 amino acids. In DNA, the CDR3 is TGTGCCAGCAGTTCGGCTAGCTGGAGGGATGAGCAGTTCTTC. It codes for CASSSASWRDEQFF.

The chain links TRBV2 to TRBJ2-3; D is possibly TRBD1 (5 bases). V lost 3 bases and J 6 bases, leaving 13 bases between the germline ends. Per the germline V gene, CDR1 is SNHLY and CDR2 is FYNNEI. The CDR3 length is 14 residues. CDR3 loop: CASSDMGPQDTQYF. Here the CDR3 DNA reads TGTGCCAGCAGTGATATGGGGCCCCAGGATACGCAGTATTTT.

This chain connects TRBV2 to TRBJ2-2, with TRBD1 matching 7 bases. Trimming took 6 bases from V and 2 from J; bases not matched to a gene: 3. This CDR3 contains 14 residues. Germline CDR1 reads SNHLY; CDR2 reads FYNNEI. The CDR3 loop reads CASSGTVNTGELFF. CDR3 in DNA: TGTGCCAGCAGCGGGACAGTTAACACCGGGGAGCTGTTTTTT.

CDR3 region: CAWGRGSLNPSNQPQHF. CDR3 coding DNA: TGTGCCTGGGGGAGGGGATCCCTCAACCCCAGCAATCAGCCCCAGCATTTT. This chain uses TRBV30 with TRBJ1-5; the D gene is possibly TRBD1 (5 bases). CDR1 is GTSNPN, CDR2 SVGIG, per germline (reference sequence). The CDR3 has 17 amino acids. Trimming removed 5 bases from V and 1 base from J, with 21 bases in between.

The CDR3 coding sequence is TGTGCCAGCAGCCGAGACAGGTCCTACGAGCAGTACTTC. It translates to CASSRDRSYEQYF. This chain uses TRBV5-6 with TRBJ2-7; D may be TRBD1 (6 bases). The CDR3 contains 13 residues. Trimming left V 4 bases short and J 1 base short, with 9 bases between. Germline assignment: CDR1 SGHDT and CDR2 YYEEEE.

The V call is TRBV7-2, the J call TRBJ2-4; TRBD2 might be the D (6 bases). In germline, CDR1 is SGHTA, CDR2 FQGNSA. Trimming stripped 5 bases from V and 10 bases from J, with 12 bases between. CDR3 length: 12 residues. The CDR3 bases are TGTGCCAGCAGCCTCCCGGCGGGAATTCAGTACTTC. It yields the protein CASSLPAGIQYF.

The V call is TRBV28, the J call TRBJ2-1; a possible D gene is TRBD2 (5 bases). The CDR3 has 16 amino acids. Germline V gene data show CDR1 as MDHEN and CDR2 as SYDVKM. Trimming took 7 bases from V and 0 from J, leaving 16 bases between them. The CDR3 sequence is CASTSLAGSSYNEQFF. In DNA, the CDR3 is TGTGCCAGCACCTCTCTAGCTGGAAGCTCCTACAATGAGCAGTTCTTC.

The rearrangement joins TRBV28 to TRBJ2-5; TRBD2 matches at 11 bases. Germline lookup yields CDR1 MDHEN and CDR2 SYDVKM. This CDR3 is 15 amino acids long. Germline trimming cut 6 bases from V and 1 base from J; bases unmatched to any gene: 4. This CDR3 is CASSTGTSGQETQYF. Written as DNA, the CDR3 is TGTGCCAGCAGCACCGGGACTAGCGGCCAAGAGACCCAGTACTTC.

The J gene is TRBJ2-7, the V gene TRBV7-3; 7 nucleotides line up with TRBD2. Looked up from germline, CDR1 is SGHTA and CDR2 is FQGTGA. CDR3 length: 12 residues. Trimming removed 8 bases from V and 3 bases from J; junction bases left unmatched: 4. This chain's CDR3 is CASGLAGYEQYF. The CDR3 DNA sequence: TGTGCCAGCGGGTTAGCGGGCTACGAGCAGTACTTC.

The chain is built from TRBV6-6 and TRBJ2-6; no clear D gene. This CDR3 is 15 amino acids long. With 3 bases removed from V and 2 bases from J, the gap between germline ends came to 8 bases. Looked up from germline, CDR1 is MNHNY and CDR2 is SVGAGI (reference sequence). CDR3 in amino acids: CASSYSQTGANVLTF. The DNA for the CDR3 is TGTGCCAGCAGTTATAGCCAGACTGGGGCCAACGTCCTGACTTTC.

The chain has TRBV18 and TRBJ2-5; no clear D gene. Germline V gene data show CDR1 as KGHSH and CDR2 as LQKENI. This CDR3 has 14 residues. The V end was cut by 3 bases, the J end by 4 bases, with 12 bases between. This CDR3 is CASSPSFFPETQYF. The CDR3 DNA reads TGTGCCAGCTCACCCTCCTTCTTCCCAGAGACCCAGTACTTC.

The V and J genes are TRBV19 and TRBJ1-2; TRBD1 matches at 7 bases. Germline V gives CDR1 LNHDA, CDR2 SQIVND (reference sequence). V lost 10 bases to trimming and J lost 4 bases; unmatched junction nucleotides: 9. The CDR3 is 13 residues long. The CDR3 here is CATSGQAAYGYTF. Written as DNA, the CDR3 is TGTGCCACCTCAGGACAGGCGGCCTATGGCTACACCTTC. Supplemented by reference TRBV19 and TRBJ1-2, the full variable domain reads DGGITQSPKYLFRKEGQNVTLSCEQNLNHDAMYWYRQDPGQGLRLIYYSQIVNDFQKGDIAEGYSVSREKKESFPLTVTSAQKNPTAFYLCATSGQAAYGYTFGSGTRLTVV.

V and J are TRBV6-5 and TRBJ2-1, with D possibly TRBD1 on 7 matching bases. The CDR3 consists of 14 residues. V was trimmed by 2 bases and J by 12 bases, leaving 17 bases between them. The germline CDR1 and CDR2 sequences are MNHEY and SVGAGI. The CDR3 is CASSYQGGPQSQFF. The CDR3 DNA is TGTGCCAGCAGTTACCAGGGGGGCCCGCAATCGCAGTTCTTC.

V usage is TRBV4-1 and J usage is TRBJ2-5; D might be TRBD1 (9 bases). The CDR3 is 16 amino acids. The germline V gene has CDR1 MGHRA and CDR2 YSYEKL. Deletions cut 0 bases from V and 5 bases from J, with 16 bases between. CDR3 coding DNA: TGCGCCAGCAGCCAAGATAGCGGGACAGGGTGGGAGACCCAGTACTTC. Protein: CASSQDSGTGWETQYF.

The chain links TRBV18 to TRBJ1-6; 10 bases match TRBD1. Germline-derived CDR1 and CDR2 are KGHSH and LQKENI. The ends lost 5 bases at V and 7 bases at J; junction bases unmatched: 5. The CDR3 is 15 amino acids. CDR3 residues: CASSSGQGPNSPLHF. As DNA, the CDR3 is TGTGCCAGCTCATCGGGACAGGGGCCCAATTCACCCCTCCACTTT. The full variable domain, its missing parts supplied by reference TRBV18 and TRBJ1-6, is NAGVMQNPRHLVRRRGQEARLRCSPMKGHSHVYWYRQLPEEGLKFMVYLQKENIIDESGMPKERFSAEFPKEGPSILRIQQVVRGDSAAYFCASSSGQGPNSPLHFGNGTRLTVT.

The V and J genes are TRBV2 and TRBJ2-4, with 9 bases fitting TRBD2. Germline V gene sequence: CDR1 SNHLY, CDR2 FYNNEI. The trim removed 6 bases at V and 3 bases at J, leaving 12 bases unmatched. CDR3 length equals 17 residues. The CDR3: CASSASGLAGSKNIQYF. The CDR3 nucleotides are TGTGCCAGCAGCGCATCAGGGCTAGCGGGAAGCAAAAACATTCAGTACTTC.